The clone carrying this T cell receptor (beta chain) was picked up many times. Its specificity is not known. This entry comes from a study of CD8 T cells in ankylosing spondylitis. 5'-RACE, quantitative and with molecular barcodes, yielded the TCR beta libraries. A single record per CDR3 protein comes from TCRdb applying MiXCR to the 5' RACE reads. The table includes fewer than 350,000 distinct CDR3 sequences, more than 9% detected once. Study observations and caveats: Certain motif variants had earlier appeared in reactive arthritis synovial fluid and blood. Relatively rare in peripheral blood, disease-linked clones were also CD8+. Significant enrichment of disease-linked clones was reported in matched ankylosing spondylitis synovial fluid.

The germline CDR1 and CDR2 sequences are DFQATT and SNEGSKA (reference sequence). This CDR3 region has 14 residues. The germline V and J ends were trimmed by 3 bases and 6 bases, with 15 bases remaining between them. Source material: blood, either unsorted or a sorted T cell fraction (not recorded which). The TCR was taken from a female donor with ankylosing spondylitis or in good health (not recorded which). The rearrangement joins TRBV20-1 to TRBJ2-4; a weak D match, TRBD1 (6 bases). CDR3 residues: CSARQTGIGNIQYF. CDR3 coding DNA: TGCAGTGCTAGGCAAACAGGGATCGGAAACATTCAGTACTTC.